Detailed here is one T cell receptor beta chain. The V end was cut by 0 bases, the J end by 10 bases, with 15 bases between. This CDR3 has 13 amino acids. Germline V CDR1 and CDR2: SQVTM, ANQGSEA. The data derive from a study of a mutant IDH1 vaccine in newly diagnosed glioma. Study summary: There were roughly 62% males and about 38% females among treated patients, whose mean age was 40.4 years. Pretreatment consisted of radiotherapy, temozolomide, or both, with most receiving both.

Regarding time point: baseline, week 1 (first vaccination visit). Treatment in this sample: pre-vaccination baseline after standard-of-care therapy. Some clones are missing from TCRdb's copy, which holds only in-frame ones; the method was immunoSEQ multiplex PCR. This table holds around 30,000 clones, about 80% found once. The material was peripheral blood mononuclear cells (PBMCs), obtained from a glioma patient treated with radiotherapy, temozolomide or both. This receptor was obtained from a man in his fifties with glioma. Some clones in this sample may be carry-over from other donors' samples. V usage is TRBV29-1 and J usage is TRBJ1-2, with D possibly matching TRBD1 (6 bases). The CDR3, as DNA: TGCAGCGTTGAAGATCGGACAGCGAAATTCTACACCTTC. Protein product: CSVEDRTAKFYTF.